One sample yielded the 32 T cell receptor beta chains listed below, sequenced in a study. TCRdb processed the RT-PCR reads anew with MiXCR; each CDR3 protein has one entry. The sample lists about 700,000 distinct CDR3 sequences; more than 13% were seen once. Sequenced sample: memory CD4+ T cells from blood. The receptor set was obtained from a female donor in good health, serving as a healthy control.

CDR3: CAWKRAVTDTQYF. CDR3 nucleotide sequence: TGTGCCTGGAAGCGAGCGGTCACAGATACGCAGTATTTT. The V and J genes are TRBV30 and TRBJ2-3, with D maybe TRBD2 (5 bases). Germline CDR1 is GTSNPN and CDR2 is SVGIG (reference sequence). The CDR3 has 13 residues. Trimming pared 4 bases from V and 2 bases from J, leaving 10 bases between.

This chain uses TRBV3-1 with TRBJ2-5; D is unclear. The CDR3 loop spans 14 amino acids. V was pared by 0 bases and J by 2 bases, with 7 bases between. Per germline, CDR1 LGHDT and CDR2 YNNKEL (reference sequence). The CDR3 reads CASSQDTVQETQYF. The DNA for the CDR3 is TGTGCCAGCAGCCAAGATACAGTACAAGAGACCCAGTACTTC.

The chain has TRBV12-3 or TRBV12-4 and TRBJ2-5; possible D gene TRBD2, 5 bases. This CDR3 region has 15 residues. Trimming removed 10 bases at V and 1 base at J, with 19 bases between. The CDR3 protein is CATSKQRGGQETQYF. The CDR3, as DNA: TGTGCCACCAGCAAACAACGAGGAGGCCAAGAGACCCAGTACTTC.

The chain has TRBV6-6 and TRBJ1-4; tentatively, D is TRBD1 (5 bases). The CDR3 spans 14 residues. Between the trimmed V and J ends, which lost 2 bases and 8 bases, there was a span of 12 bases. Germline V gene data show CDR1 as MNHNY and CDR2 as SVGAGI (reference sequence). The CDR3 reads CASSYEGPREKLFF. Here the CDR3 DNA reads TGTGCCAGCAGTTACGAGGGGCCAAGGGAAAAACTGTTTTTT.

This clonotype was recorded many times. V usage is TRBV4-3 and J usage is TRBJ2-7; D not certain. The CDR3 consists of 17 residues. In germline, CDR1 is LGHNA, CDR2 YSLEER. The V end lost 0 bases, the J end lost 1 base, and 16 bases lay between the germline ends. CDR3 nucleotides: TGCGCCAGCAGCCAAGAGATTCAACATGGCTTGTCCTACGAGCAGTACTTC. Translation gives CASSQEIQHGLSYEQYF.

This clonotype was counted a few times. The gene calls are TRBV4-3 and TRBJ1-4; D is ambiguous. The CDR3 contains 15 residues. The germline V and J ends were trimmed by 4 bases and 7 bases, with 16 bases remaining between them. Germline V gene lookup returns CDR1 LGHNA and CDR2 YSLEER. The CDR3 DNA is TGCGCCAGCAGCCCCTCCCAGAGTTTGCTTGAAAAACTGTTTTTT. Its protein product is CASSPSQSLLEKLFF.

This clonotype was seen more than once but under ten times. The CDR3 DNA is TGCAGTGCTCTTAGCGGAACAGAGACCCAGTACTTC. This gives the protein CSALSGTETQYF. The chain employs TRBV20-1 and TRBJ2-5, with D perhaps matching TRBD2 (6 bases). The CDR3 contains 12 residues. Germline CDR1 is DFQATT and CDR2 is SNEGSKA (reference sequence). V lost 5 bases, J lost 4 bases, and 11 bases lay in between.

This clonotype has a handful of counts. This chain joins TRBV5-5 and TRBJ2-3; D is perhaps TRBD2 (6 bases). Deletions cut 4 bases from V and 0 bases from J, with 15 bases between. This CDR3 has 16 residues. From germline, CDR1 is SGHKS and CDR2 YYEKEE (reference sequence). In nucleotides, the CDR3 is TGTGCCAGCAGCCCCTACGGGGGAGCCAGCACAGATACGCAGTATTTT. It encodes CASSPYGGASTDTQYF.

The gene calls are TRBV5-1 and TRBJ2-5; possible D gene TRBD2, 6 bases. The CDR3 contains 13 residues. In germline, CDR1 is SGHRS, CDR2 YFSETQ. The V end lost 4 bases, the J end lost 5 bases, and 12 bases lay between the germline ends. The CDR3: CASSPGERETQYF. CDR3 nucleotide sequence: TGCGCCAGCAGCCCGGGGGAGAGGGAGACCCAGTACTTC.

This clonotype was counted only a few times. This rearrangement joins TRBV20-1 to TRBJ2-1, with 9 bases lining up with TRBD2. V lost 0 bases, J lost 4 bases, and 4 bases stayed unmatched. The germline V gene encodes CDR1 DFQATT and CDR2 SNEGSKA (reference sequence). The CDR3 extends over 15 amino acids. The CDR3 protein is CSARETSGIYNEQFF. CDR3 nucleotide sequence: TGCAGTGCTAGAGAGACTAGCGGTATATACAATGAGCAGTTCTTC.

V usage is TRBV20-1 and J usage is TRBJ2-1, with 7 bases matching TRBD2. CDR3 size: 14 residues. The V gene's germline CDR1 is DFQATT and CDR2 SNEGSKA (reference sequence). The V gene end was trimmed by 4 bases and the J gene end by 5 bases; junction bases not matched to a gene: 8. DNA of the CDR3: TGCAGTGCTAACCCTGGGGACTACGACAATGAGCAGTTCTTC. Protein sequence: CSANPGDYDNEQFF.

This clonotype was seen a few times. The chain links TRBV20-1 to TRBJ2-7; unclear D gene. V was trimmed by 5 bases and J by 0 bases, leaving 8 bases between them. The CDR3 runs 12 residues. CDR1 DFQATT and CDR2 SNEGSKA come from the germline V gene (reference sequence). The DNA of the CDR3 is TGCAGTGCTCAGGTGAGCTCCTACGAGCAGTACTTC. Encoded protein: CSAQVSSYEQYF.

This clonotype was found a few times. The CDR3 coding sequence is TGTGCCAGCAGCTTGGGGACAGGGGGCGCAGAGACCCAGTACTTC. Amino acid sequence: CASSLGTGGAETQYF. The chain carries TRBV5-4 and TRBJ2-5; 11 nucleotides agree with TRBD1. V was clipped by 0 bases and J by 4 bases; unmatched bases: 2. There are 15 residues in the CDR3. Germline loops: CDR1 SGHNT, CDR2 YYREEE (reference sequence).

This rearrangement joins TRBV20-1 to TRBJ2-7, with D perhaps assigned TRBD1 or TRBD2 (6 bases each). The CDR3 length is 16 residues. Trimming left V 6 bases short and J 0 bases short, with 21 bases between. The germline V gene encodes CDR1 DFQATT and CDR2 SNEGSKA (reference sequence). In nucleotides, the CDR3 is TGCAGTGCCCAGCAGGGGTTAGCGGTGAGCTCCTACGAGCAGTACTTC. It encodes CSAQQGLAVSSYEQYF.

This clonotype was detected only a few times. The chain uses TRBV12-3 or TRBV12-4 and TRBJ1-1; D not certain. Trimming removed 3 bases from V and 0 bases from J, with 5 bases in between. The CDR3 has 13 amino acids. The CDR3 loop is CASSFTLNTEAFF. In DNA form, the CDR3 reads TGTGCCAGCAGTTTCACCCTGAACACTGAAGCTTTCTTT.

This clonotype was found a few times. This chain connects TRBV20-1 to TRBJ2-3; a possible D gene is TRBD2 (5 bases). V lost 0 bases to trimming and J lost 0 bases, with 10 bases between them. Germline CDR1 DFQATT, CDR2 SNEGSKA (reference sequence). CDR3 length equals 15 residues. The CDR3 is CSARDARASTDTQYF. The CDR3, as DNA: TGCAGTGCTAGAGATGCGAGGGCGAGCACAGATACGCAGTATTTT.

This clonotype was found many times. The V call is TRBV7-6, the J call TRBJ2-2; TRBD2 matches 8 bases. Germline V CDR1 and CDR2: SGHVS, FNYEAQ. Unmatched junction bases numbered 9, after V lost 5 bases and J lost 7 bases. The CDR3 length is 15 residues. CDR3 coding DNA: TGTGCCAGCAGCGACGCAGCGGGAGCGATCGGGGAGCTGTTTTTT. Its protein is CASSDAAGAIGELFF.

This clonotype has just a few counts. This sequence joins TRBV10-3 and TRBJ1-2, with 9 positions matching TRBD1. Per the germline V gene, CDR1 is ENHRY and CDR2 is SYGVKD. This CDR3 region has 13 residues. V lost 6 bases to trimming and J lost 7 bases; unmatched junction nucleotides: 6. In DNA form, the CDR3 reads TGTGCCATCAGGGAGGGACAGGGCCGTGGCTACACCTTC. This codes for CAIREGQGRGYTF.

The V and J genes are TRBV14 and TRBJ2-5; no reliable D call. CDR3 size: 13 residues. Trimming took off 3 bases at V and 1 base at J, with 6 bases between the two ends. The germline gives CDR1 SGHDN, CDR2 FVKESK. CDR3 in amino acids: CASSQNTQETQYF. CDR3 DNA sequence: TGTGCCAGCAGCCAGAACACCCAAGAGACCCAGTACTTC.

J is TRBJ1-2 and V is TRBV7-2; the match to TRBD1 covers 7 bases. Trimming at V came to 5 bases and at J to 4 bases, leaving 10 bases not matched to a gene. The V gene's germline CDR1 is SGHTA and CDR2 FQGNSA. The CDR3 is 15 residues long. CDR3 sequence (DNA): TGTGCCAGCAGCCGAAGATCCGCAGGGGGCTATGGCTACACCTTC. It encodes CASSRRSAGGYGYTF.

This clonotype was counted a few times. The chain couples TRBV29-1 to TRBJ1-3, with unresolved D. Trimming removed 2 bases from V and 4 bases from J, with 9 bases in between. Germline loops: CDR1 SQVTM, CDR2 ANQGSEA. The CDR3 consists of 13 residues. The CDR3 reads CSVESGFGNTIYF. The CDR3 DNA reads TGCAGCGTTGAATCGGGTTTCGGAAACACCATATATTTT.

The chain is built from TRBV27 and TRBJ2-7; D remains unclear. Per the germline V gene, CDR1 is MNHEY and CDR2 is SMNVEV (reference sequence). Trimming stripped 2 bases from V and 2 bases from J, with 19 bases between. The CDR3 runs 17 residues. The CDR3 DNA reads TGTGCCAGCAGTTTACTGGCCAGTCAAATTACAGCCTACGAGCAGTACTTC. Amino acids: CASSLLASQITAYEQYF.

This clonotype was recorded a few times. This rearrangement joins TRBV20-1 to TRBJ2-5; maybe TRBD2 (6 bases). Germline CDR1 reads DFQATT; CDR2 reads SNEGSKA (reference sequence). There are 15 residues in the CDR3. V lost 5 bases and J lost 5, with 21 bases in between. The CDR3 loop is CSAPPRVFGGETQYF. The CDR3 nucleotides read TGCAGTGCTCCCCCTCGTGTATTCGGAGGGGAGACCCAGTACTTC.

This clonotype was seen many times. The rearrangement uses TRBV20-1 and TRBJ1-6, with 7 nucleotides matching TRBD1. This CDR3 region has 13 residues. Trimming at V came to 3 bases and at J to 6 bases, leaving 2 bases not matched to a gene. CDR1 is DFQATT, CDR2 SNEGSKA, per germline (reference sequence). Written as DNA, the CDR3 is TGCAGTGCTAGTAGGGACAGTAATTCACCCCTCCACTTT. Residues: CSASRDSNSPLHF.

This clonotype was detected ten times or more. The rearrangement uses TRBV6-1 and TRBJ2-7; maybe TRBD1 (6 bases). The ends were cut back, 1 base at V and 4 bases at J, with 14 bases in the middle. The CDR3 totals 15 residues. CDR1 MNHNS and CDR2 SASEGT come from the germline V gene. The CDR3, as DNA: TGTGCCAGCAGTGAAGGACAGGTTGGGCCTTACGAGCAGTACTTC. Its translation: CASSEGQVGPYEQYF.

This clonotype was found a few times. This chain links TRBV6-5 with TRBJ1-1; unclear D gene. Trimming cost V 6 bases and J 0 bases, with 23 bases left between them. Germline V gene data show CDR1 as MNHEY and CDR2 as SVGAGI. CDR3 length: 18 residues. The CDR3 coding sequence is TGTGCCAGCAGCACCAAGACGGCCTGGTCTAATATGAACACTGAAGCTTTCTTT. Its translation: CASSTKTAWSNMNTEAFF.

This clonotype was observed many times. This CDR3 is CSVRDELRVEQYF. In DNA, the CDR3 is TGCAGCGTTAGAGACGAATTGAGAGTCGAGCAGTACTTC. The chain is built from TRBV29-1 and TRBJ2-7; D is unresolved. Germline CDR1 and CDR2: SQVTM and ANQGSEA. Trimming removed 5 bases at V and 6 bases at J, with 17 bases between. The CDR3 is 13 residues long.

V usage is TRBV5-4 and J usage is TRBJ1-2; D is perhaps TRBD1 (5 bases). Germline lookup yields CDR1 SGHNT and CDR2 YYREEE (reference sequence). Trimming stripped 7 bases from V and 5 bases from J, with 18 bases between. The CDR3 is made up of 14 amino acids. The CDR3 spells CASGREEGQYGYTF. For the CDR3, the DNA is TGTGCCAGCGGCAGGGAGGAGGGTCAATATGGCTACACCTTC.

V gene TRBV27 combines with J gene TRBJ2-3, with 7 bases lining up with TRBD1. This CDR3 is built from 13 residues. The V gene end was trimmed by 7 bases and the J gene end by 3 bases; junction bases not matched to a gene: 4. Germline CDR1 MNHEY, CDR2 SMNVEV (reference sequence). CDR3 sequence (DNA): TGTGCCAGCATTAACAGGGGAACAGATACGCAGTATTTT. It specifies CASINRGTDTQYF.

The J gene is TRBJ1-2, the V gene TRBV15; D remains unclear. In germline, CDR1 is LNHNV, CDR2 YYDKDF (reference sequence). The CDR3 spans 14 residues. V lost 0 bases to trimming and J lost 7 bases, with 12 bases between them. In DNA form, the CDR3 reads TGTGCCACCAGCAGAGATTTTGGGTGGACTGGCTACACCTTC. Protein: CATSRDFGWTGYTF. Full variable domain (rest looked up from reference TRBV15 and TRBJ1-2): DAMVIQNPRYQVTQFGKPVTLSCSQTLNHNVMYWYQQKSSQAPKLLFHYYDKDFNNEADTPDNFQSRRPNTSFCFLDIRSPGLGDTAMYLCATSRDFGWTGYTFGSGTRLTVV.

This clonotype has a handful of counts. The chain carries TRBV9 and TRBJ1-1, with no clear D. V lost 0 bases and J lost 7, with 22 bases in between. Germline CDR1 and CDR2: SGDLS and YYNGEE. The CDR3 is 17 amino acids. CDR3 bases: TGTGCCAGCAGCGTAGTAGGAGGGCCCTTAACTTTGAATGAAGCTTTCTTT. Translating gives CASSVVGGPLTLNEAFF.

This clonotype was found many times. The genes are TRBV6-4 and TRBJ2-3, with 8 positions matching TRBD2. Germline-derived CDR1 and CDR2 are MRHNA and SNTAGT. The CDR3 runs 14 residues. J was trimmed by 5 bases and V by 2 bases; bases with no gene match: 3. The CDR3 sequence is CASSDRGRKDTQYF. In nucleotides, the CDR3 is TGTGCCAGCAGTGACCGCGGGAGGAAAGATACGCAGTATTTT.